The next 32 T cell receptor beta chains were all read from a single sample in a study of T cells in women clearing cervical HPV infection. The assay was immunoSEQ multiplex PCR, and TCRdb's table has in-frame clones only and misses some. Listed are fewer than 40,000 clones; under 8.5% falls within the top ten. Material for sequencing was blood buffy coat. The source is a woman between 18 and 69 years old with a cervical HPV16 infection that either progressed to CIN3+ or cleared (not recorded which).

This clone is deemed medium-sized (0.01 to 0.1%) by its frequency. The sequence runs out 3 residues before the end of the CDR3; the remainder is reconstructed from the germline J gene. This rearrangement joins TRBV7-4 to TRBJ1-4; possibly TRBD1 for D (5 bases). CDR3 size: 16 residues. Germline V gene data show CDR1 as SGHVT and CDR2 as SQSDAQ. V was shortened by 5 bases and J by 4 bases, with 17 bases between the two germline ends. The CDR3 protein is CASSLSLGRLNEKLFF. The sequenced CDR3 bases are TGTGCCAGCAGCCTCTCGTTGGGGCGGCTTAATGAAAAA.

This chain's CDR3 is CASSRIRLVEGTDTQYF. The DNA read from the CDR3 is TGTGCCAGTAGTAGAATCCGTCTAGTAGAAGGCACAGATACG. The V gene is TRBV19, the J gene TRBJ2-3; D is unresolved. The CDR3 goes on 3 residues after the read ends, and that part is filled in from the germline J gene. Trimming shortened V by 4 bases and J by 1 base, and 18 bases separated the two germline ends. The CDR3 length is 17 residues. Germline V gene data show CDR1 as LNHDA and CDR2 as SQIVND (reference sequence).

On this clone: The read ends 3 residues early relative to the CDR3; the germline J gene fills the gap. The chain combines TRBV19 with TRBJ2-3; the D gene is possibly TRBD1 (6 bases). The germline V and J ends were trimmed by 8 bases and 1 base, with 13 bases remaining between them. From germline, CDR1 is LNHDA and CDR2 SQIVND (reference sequence). The CDR3 extends over 14 amino acids. The CDR3 here is CASALPGGTDTQYF. The CDR3 bases that were read are TGTGCCAGTGCCCTGCCAGGGGGCACAGATACG. Combining the CDR3 with reference TRBV19 and TRBJ2-3 gives the whole variable domain DGGITQSPKYLFRKEGQNVTLSCEQNLNHDAMYWYRQDPGQGLRLIYYSQIVNDFQKGDIAEGYSVSREKKESFPLTVTSAQKNPTAFYLCASALPGGTDTQYFGPGTRLTVL.

Comments on this clone: Read sequence stops 3 residues before the CDR3 end, and the germline J gene provides the missing end. J is TRBJ2-3 and V is TRBV6-1, with D maybe TRBD1 (5 bases). Germline loops: CDR1 MNHNS, CDR2 SASEGT. V lost 1 base, J lost 2 bases, and 13 bases lay in between. The CDR3 extends over 16 amino acids. The CDR3 here is CASSEGWGFYTDTQYF. CDR3 DNA, as far as it was read: TGTGCCAGCAGTGAAGGTTGGGGCTTCTACACAGATACG.

Concerning this clone itself: The sequence runs out 3 residues before the end of the CDR3; the remainder is reconstructed from the germline J gene. This chain joins TRBV10-3 and TRBJ1-4; 9 bases fit TRBD1. The CDR3 consists of 16 residues. The ends lost 8 bases at V and 8 bases at J; junction bases unmatched: 15. Germline loops: CDR1 ENHRY, CDR2 SYGVKD. The CDR3 sequence is CAISTGGIKYPEKLFF. The CDR3 DNA, read in part, is TGTGCCATCTCGACAGGGGGTATAAAATACCCGGAAAAA.

In regard to this clone: The read comes to an end 3 residues before the CDR3 does, leaving the germline J gene to fill in the end. The gene calls are TRBV4-1 and TRBJ2-2; 9 bases line up with TRBD1. J lost 5 bases, V lost 4 bases, and 2 bases had no gene match. The CDR3 extends over 14 amino acids. CDR1 and CDR2 from the germline V gene are MGHRA and YSYEKL. The CDR3 loop reads CASSRDRATGELFF. The CDR3 bases that were read are TGCGCCAGCAGCCGGGACAGGGCAACCGGGGAG.

On this clone: Read coverage stops 3 residues before the CDR3 terminus; the germline J gene supplies the remainder. The chain joins TRBV5-6 to TRBJ2-2; a possible D gene is TRBD1 (5 bases). V was trimmed by 10 bases and J by 1 base, leaving 14 bases between them. The germline V gene has CDR1 SGHDT and CDR2 YYEEEE. The CDR3 is 14 amino acids. The DNA read from the CDR3 is TGTGCCTCCGGCATAGGGGAGAACACCGGGGAG. Its protein product is CASGIGENTGE. The entire CDR3 protein is CASGIGENTGELFF.

Concerning this clone: The observed sequence ends 3 residues before the CDR3 terminus, with the missing tail filled in from the germline J gene. The chain couples TRBV5-4 to TRBJ1-1, with TRBD1 as a possible D gene (6 bases). Deletions cut 0 bases from V and 2 bases from J, with 14 bases between. This CDR3 spans 16 amino acids. CDR1 is SGHNT and CDR2 is YYREEE in the germline V gene (reference sequence). Here the CDR3 reads CASSLAGRGGNTEAFF. Partial CDR3 DNA: TGTGCCAGCAGCTTGGCGGGCAGGGGTGGAAACACTGAA.

To note about this clone: The read stops 3 residues short of the end of the CDR3; the missing end is completed from the germline J gene. Within the sample, other DNA sequences also encode this same CDR3. The rearrangement links TRBV7-8 to TRBJ2-7; D remains ambiguous. CDR1 is SGHVS, CDR2 FQNEAQ, per germline. Trimming took 1 base from V and 0 from J, leaving 7 bases between them. This CDR3 spans 14 amino acids. The CDR3 DNA, read in part, is TGTGCCAGCAGCTTAGTGGCAGACTCCTACGAG. As protein: CASSLVADSYE. The CDR3 in full is CASSLVADSYEQYF.

The part of the CDR3 DNA that was read is TGTGCCACTACGCAGGGCCAGGGTAATGAAAAA. It codes for CATTQGQGNEK. The entire CDR3 protein is CATTQGQGNEKLFF. The V and J genes are TRBV7-9 and TRBJ1-4; D is possibly TRBD1 (5 bases). The read falls 3 residues short of the CDR3 end, and the missing part is taken from the germline J gene. The CDR3 runs 14 residues. CDR1 and CDR2 (germline): SEHNR, FQNEAQ (reference sequence). Deletions cut 10 bases from V and 4 bases from J, with 16 bases between.

A note on this clone: The read ends 3 residues early relative to the CDR3; the germline J gene fills the gap. The chain is built from TRBV7-6 and TRBJ2-7, with D perhaps TRBD2 (6 bases). The CDR3 loop spans 14 amino acids. V was cut by 1 base and J by 2 bases, with 9 bases left in between. Germline V lookup: CDR1 SGHVS, CDR2 FNYEAQ. CDR3 in amino acids: CASSLDAGPYEQYF. CDR3 bases read: TGTGCCAGCAGCTTAGATGCGGGGCCCTACGAG.

As to this clone: The read gets to within 3 residues of the CDR3 end, and the germline J gene fills in the rest. V usage is TRBV29-1 and J usage is TRBJ1-2, with 7 bases that match TRBD1. The CDR3 spans 12 residues. Germline V lookup: CDR1 SQVTM, CDR2 ANQGSEA. With V trimmed by 4 bases and J by 6 bases, 5 bases remained unmatched. The CDR3 here is CSVVGQGDGYTF. Partial CDR3 DNA: TGCAGCGTTGTTGGTCAGGGGGATGGC.

Remarks on this clone: The read gets to within 3 residues of the CDR3 end, and the germline J gene fills in the rest. The V gene is TRBV14, the J gene TRBJ2-2; 9 positions agree with TRBD1. CDR1 and CDR2 (germline): SGHDN, FVKESK. Trimming took 5 bases from V and 3 from J; bases not matched to a gene: 10. CDR3 size: 17 residues. CDR3 sequence: CASSTTDRGGYTGELFF. The sequenced part of the CDR3 DNA is TGTGCCAGCAGCACCACCGACAGGGGGGGGTACACCGGGGAG.

Note on this clone: The read terminates 3 residues ahead of where the CDR3 ends, so the germline J gene completes it. The J gene is TRBJ2-1, the V gene TRBV30; 8 bases match TRBD2. J was trimmed by 0 bases and V by 0 bases; bases with no gene match: 7. Germline loops: CDR1 GTSNPN, CDR2 SVGIG (reference sequence). The CDR3 loop spans 17 amino acids. The CDR3 loop is CAWSVTAAGASYNEQFF. The sequenced CDR3 bases are TGTGCCTGGAGTGTAACGGCAGCGGGGGCCTCCTACAATGAG.

As for this clone: The read comes to an end 3 residues before the CDR3 does, leaving the germline J gene to fill in the end. The chain combines TRBV9 with TRBJ2-2; 8 nucleotides match TRBD1. The germline CDR1 and CDR2 sequences are SGDLS and YYNGEE. V was clipped by 0 bases and J by 0 bases; unmatched bases: 1. The CDR3 has 16 residues. Here the CDR3 reads CASSVAQGANTGELFF. Incomplete CDR3 DNA: TGTGCCAGCAGCGTAGCACAGGGGGCGAACACCGGGGAG.

With regard to this clone: The CDR3 goes on 3 residues after the read ends, and that part is filled in from the germline J gene. V gene TRBV6-1 combines with J gene TRBJ1-2; 10 nucleotides align to TRBD1. This CDR3 contains 15 residues. The V gene's germline CDR1 is MNHNS and CDR2 SASEGT. The CDR3 sequence is CASSEAGTGAGGYTF. The covered CDR3 bases are TGTGCCAGCAGTGAAGCGGGGACAGGGGCGGGAGGC.

Concerning this clone itself: The read terminates 3 residues before the CDR3 end, so the remaining end is supplied by the germline J gene. The chain employs TRBV20-1 and TRBJ1-3; 7 bases are shared with TRBD1. Germline V gene lookup returns CDR1 DFQATT and CDR2 SNEGSKA (reference sequence). This CDR3 spans 14 amino acids. V gave up 3 bases and J gave up 2 bases; unmatched junction bases: 4. The chain's CDR3 is CSARKGGTGNTIYF. The covered CDR3 bases are TGCAGTGCTAGGAAAGGGGGCACTGGAAACACC.

Worth noting for this clone: The sequenced fragment ends 3 residues before the CDR3 boundary, so the rest is inferred from the germline J gene. The chain links TRBV19 to TRBJ1-1, with 9 nucleotides matching TRBD1. The V and J ends lost 5 bases and 3 bases, in that order; junction bases with no gene match: 7. Germline V gene lookup returns CDR1 LNHDA and CDR2 SQIVND (reference sequence). The CDR3 contains 15 residues. CDR3 sequence reads: CASSPGTGRDTEAFF. Incomplete CDR3 DNA: TGTGCCAGTAGTCCCGGGACAGGGAGGGACACTGAA.

Regarding this clone: The read falls 3 residues short of the CDR3 end, and the missing part is taken from the germline J gene. This chain connects TRBV19 to TRBJ1-6; maybe TRBD1 (6 bases). Trimming left V 10 bases short and J 7 bases short, with 17 bases between. Germline assignment: CDR1 LNHDA and CDR2 SQIVND (reference sequence). The CDR3 extends over 14 amino acids. The CDR3 sequence: CAKKPGHGNSPLHF. The CDR3 DNA, read in part, is TGTGCCAAGAAACCGGGACATGGCAATTCACCC.

As concerns this clone: With the read ending 3 residues before the CDR3 end, the germline J gene is used to fill in that end. The chain is built from TRBV2 and TRBJ1-2; 7 bases are a match to TRBD1. V shed 6 bases, J shed 1 base, and the junction held 11 bases outside the gene matches. The CDR3 is made up of 16 amino acids. Germline V lookup: CDR1 SNHLY, CDR2 FYNNEI. The covered CDR3 bases are TGTGCCAGCAGAGGGCCAGTGGGACAGCATAACTATGGC. It is translated as CASRGPVGQHNYG. The entire CDR3 protein is CASRGPVGQHNYGYTF.

A remark on this clone: The read terminates 3 residues before the CDR3 end, so the remaining end is supplied by the germline J gene. The J gene is TRBJ1-1, the V gene TRBV5-1; 12 bases agree with TRBD1. The V and J ends lost 0 bases and 5 bases, in that order; junction bases with no gene match: 5. Germline V gene lookup returns CDR1 SGHRS and CDR2 YFSETQ. CDR3 length: 16 amino acids. Here the CDR3 reads CASSLVGQGARTEAFF. CDR3 bases read: TGCGCCAGCAGCTTGGTGGGACAGGGGGCGAGGACTGAA.

Note on this clone: The CDR3 end falls 3 residues outside the read, so it is completed with the germline J gene. V and J are TRBV12-5 and TRBJ1-5; maybe TRBD1 (6 bases). Germline CDR1 LGHNT, CDR2 FRNRAP. Trimming removed 7 bases at V and 2 bases at J, with 15 bases between. The CDR3 has 15 residues. The covered CDR3 bases are TGTGCTAGTGCCATAGGGGGAGCAGGCAATCAGCCC. This gives the protein CASAIGGAGNQP. The full CDR3 reads CASAIGGAGNQPQHF.

This clone is classed as medium-sized by frequency. The read halts 3 residues ahead of the CDR3 end, with the missing end drawn from the germline J gene. This chain connects TRBV7-8 to TRBJ2-4; D remains unclear. Per the germline V gene, CDR1 is SGHVS and CDR2 is FQNEAQ. This CDR3 has 12 residues. The CDR3 DNA, read in part, is TGTGCCAGCAGCTTAGGAACGGGTGCT. Protein product: CASSLGTGA. The CDR3, in full, reads CASSLGTGAQYF.

A note on this clone: The read falls 3 residues short of the CDR3 end, and the missing part is taken from the germline J gene. V is TRBV5-1 and J is TRBJ2-1; TRBD1 agrees at 8 bases. J gave up 7 bases and V 6 bases, and 15 bases lay outside the gene matches. Per the germline V gene, CDR1 is SGHRS and CDR2 is YFSETQ. The CDR3 runs to 16 residues. Here the CDR3 reads CASTLRDRRTSNEQFF. Incomplete CDR3 DNA: TGCGCCAGCACCTTACGGGACAGGCGCACATCGAATGAG. Together with reference TRBV5-1 and TRBJ2-1, the CDR3 gives the full variable domain: KAGVTQTPRYLIKTRGQQVTLSCSPISGHRSVSWYQQTPGQGLQFLFEYFSETQRNKGNFPGRFSGRQFSNSRSEMNVSTLELGDSALYLCASTLRDRRTSNEQFFGPGTRLTVL.

CDR3 amino acids: CASEGSGGRNEQFF. Incomplete CDR3 DNA: TGTGCCAGCGAAGGGTCGGGGGGGAGGAATGAG. The chain combines TRBV27 with TRBJ2-1; 8 bases match TRBD2. The read stops 3 residues short of the end of the CDR3; the missing end is completed from the germline J gene. Looked up from germline, CDR1 is MNHEY and CDR2 is SMNVEV (reference sequence). This CDR3 contains 14 residues. V gave up 8 bases and J gave up 7 bases; unmatched junction bases: 10.

To note about this clone: The read stops 3 residues short of the end of the CDR3; the missing end is completed from the germline J gene. The chain employs TRBV14 and TRBJ2-7, with D unresolved. CDR3 length: 15 amino acids. Germline V gene lookup returns CDR1 SGHDN and CDR2 FVKESK. With 6 bases removed from V and 0 bases from J, the gap between germline ends came to 15 bases. The CDR3 sequence: CASRHTTSSSYEQYF. The CDR3 bases that were read are TGTGCCAGCAGGCATACGACATCGTCCTCCTACGAG. Using reference TRBV14 and TRBJ2-7 for the parts outside the CDR3, the full variable domain is EAGVTQFPSHSVIEKGQTVTLRCDPISGHDNLYWYRRVMGKEIKFLLHFVKESKQDESGMPNNRFLAERTGGTYSTLKVQPAELEDSGVYFCASRHTTSSSYEQYFGPGTRLTVT.

On this clone: The CDR3 end falls 3 residues outside the read, so it is completed with the germline J gene. V is TRBV5-6 and J is TRBJ2-7; D perhaps matches TRBD2 (6 bases). The CDR3 extends over 13 amino acids. CDR1 is SGHDT and CDR2 is YYEEEE in the germline V gene. Trimming left V 4 bases short and J 6 bases short, with 14 bases between. The sequenced CDR3 bases are TGTGCCAGCAGCATCCACGGGGGTCGCGAG. Protein product: CASSIHGGRE. The whole CDR3 sequence is CASSIHGGREQYF.

Note on this clone: The read is 3 residues too short to cover the CDR3 end, so that end is filled in from the germline J gene. J is TRBJ1-1 and V is TRBV10-1, with 8 bases that match TRBD1. With 4 bases clipped from V and 3 bases from J, the junction kept 10 bases outside the gene matches. The length of the CDR3 is 16 residues. The germline V gene encodes CDR1 WNHNN and CDR2 SYGVQD (reference sequence). The CDR3 DNA, read in part, is TGCGCCAGCAGTGGACAGGGGCGAACGCCCGACACTGAA. Its translation: CASSGQGRTPDTE. The whole CDR3 region reads CASSGQGRTPDTEAFF.

To note about this clone: The read stops 3 residues short of the end of the CDR3; the missing end is completed from the germline J gene. The rearrangement uses TRBV20-1 and TRBJ2-2, with D maybe TRBD1 (5 bases). The CDR3 sequence is 15 residues long. The V gene's germline CDR1 is DFQATT and CDR2 SNEGSKA (reference sequence). Trimming stripped 6 bases from V and 3 bases from J, with 17 bases between. The sequenced CDR3 bases are TGCAGTGCAAAGAAGGGTGGGGCGGACACCGGGGAG. Encoded protein: CSAKKGGADTGE. The whole CDR3 region reads CSAKKGGADTGELFF.

As for this clone: The CDR3 goes on 3 residues after the read ends, and that part is filled in from the germline J gene. V gene TRBV5-6 combines with J gene TRBJ2-7; the D gene is possibly TRBD1 (6 bases). Germline lookup yields CDR1 SGHDT and CDR2 YYEEEE. V gave up 4 bases and J gave up 4 bases, with 15 bases separating them. The CDR3 length is 14 residues. Partial CDR3 DNA: TGTGCCAGCAGCGGTTTCTCAGGGGCATACGAG. Translating gives CASSGFSGAYE. The CDR3, in full, reads CASSGFSGAYEQYF. The entire variable domain, with the rest obtained from reference TRBV5-6 and TRBJ2-7, is as follows: DAGVTQSPTHLIKTRGQQVTLRCSPKSGHDTVSWYQQALGQGPQFIFQYYEEEERQRGNFPDRFSGHQFPNYSSELNVNALLLGDSALYLCASSGFSGAYEQYFGPGTRLTVT.

To note about this clone: The sequence runs out 3 residues before the end of the CDR3; the remainder is reconstructed from the germline J gene. This chain joins TRBV5-1 and TRBJ1-2, with 9 nucleotides matching TRBD1. Germline-derived CDR1 and CDR2 are SGHRS and YFSETQ. The trim removed 1 base at V and 4 bases at J, leaving 11 bases unmatched. The CDR3 has 17 residues. The CDR3 DNA, read in part, is TGCGCCAGCAGCTTGATGGGACAGGGAACGCCTCCCTATGGC. It is translated as CASSLMGQGTPPYG. The whole CDR3 reads CASSLMGQGTPPYGYTF.

In the case of this clone: The read ends 3 residues shy of where the CDR3 ends; the end is completed using the germline J gene. The chain combines TRBV20-1 with TRBJ2-1; possible D gene TRBD1, 6 bases. This CDR3 has 14 residues. Trimming took 5 bases from V and 1 from J, leaving 12 bases between them. Per the germline V gene, CDR1 is DFQATT and CDR2 is SNEGSKA (reference sequence). The CDR3 here is CSARTGLSYNEQFF. CDR3 bases read: TGCAGTGCTCGAACAGGGTTGTCCTACAATGAG.